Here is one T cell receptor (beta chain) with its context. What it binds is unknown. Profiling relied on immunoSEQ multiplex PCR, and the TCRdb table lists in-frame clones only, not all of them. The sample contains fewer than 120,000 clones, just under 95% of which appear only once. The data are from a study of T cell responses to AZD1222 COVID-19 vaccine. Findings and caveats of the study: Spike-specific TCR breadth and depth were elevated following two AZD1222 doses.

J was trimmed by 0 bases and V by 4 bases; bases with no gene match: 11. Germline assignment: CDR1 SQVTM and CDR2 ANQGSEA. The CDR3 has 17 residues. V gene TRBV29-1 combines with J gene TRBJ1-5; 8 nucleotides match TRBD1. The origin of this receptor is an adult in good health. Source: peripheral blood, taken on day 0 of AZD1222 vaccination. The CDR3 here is CSVAVAGTGYSNQPQHF. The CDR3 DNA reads TGCAGCGTTGCCGTAGCCGGGACAGGATATAGCAATCAGCCCCAGCATTTT.